This record concerns one T cell receptor beta chain sequence. Its cognate antigen is unknown. Measured with immunoSEQ multiplex PCR; TCRdb has only the in-frame clones, and not every one. Among some 14,000 clones listed, 76% were seen once. This sample is part of a study of OX40 agonist ivuxolimab in advanced cancers. Across the study: Partial responses, seen in three patients, involved one hepatocellular carcinoma and two cutaneous melanomas. Findings of the study overall: Antigen specificity remained undetermined for the expanded peripheral T cells.

Samples were taken at baseline and on day 1 of cycles 4 and 7. The sample consisted of CD4+ or CD8+ T cells sorted from blood, taken in a trial of the OX40 agonist ivuxolimab. The sequence was obtained from an adult with an advanced solid tumor such as melanoma, head and neck, liver or kidney cancer.

CDR3: CASSLGPDRGKETQYF. As DNA, the CDR3 is TGTGCCAGCAGCTTAGGTCCGGACAGGGGAAAAGAGACCCAGTACTTC. The chain uses TRBV7-6 and TRBJ2-5; 9 positions agree with TRBD1. The CDR3 runs to 16 residues. The V and J ends lost 1 base and 3 bases, in that order; junction bases with no gene match: 6. The germline CDR1 and CDR2 sequences are SGHVS and FNYEAQ.